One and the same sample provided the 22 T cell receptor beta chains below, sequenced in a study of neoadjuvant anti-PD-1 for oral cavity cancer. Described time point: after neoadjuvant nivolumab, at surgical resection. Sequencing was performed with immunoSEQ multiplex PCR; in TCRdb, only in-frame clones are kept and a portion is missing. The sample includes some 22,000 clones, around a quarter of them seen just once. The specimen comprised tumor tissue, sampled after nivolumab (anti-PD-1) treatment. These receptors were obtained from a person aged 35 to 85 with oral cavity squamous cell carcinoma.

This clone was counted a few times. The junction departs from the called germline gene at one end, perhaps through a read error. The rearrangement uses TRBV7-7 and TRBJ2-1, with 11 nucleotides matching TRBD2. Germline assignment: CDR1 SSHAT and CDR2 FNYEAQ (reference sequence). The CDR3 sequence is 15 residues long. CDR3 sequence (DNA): TGTGCTAGCAGCTTGTCTAGCGGGGGGCGTGGGGAGCAGTTCTTC. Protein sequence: CASSLSSGGRGEQFF.

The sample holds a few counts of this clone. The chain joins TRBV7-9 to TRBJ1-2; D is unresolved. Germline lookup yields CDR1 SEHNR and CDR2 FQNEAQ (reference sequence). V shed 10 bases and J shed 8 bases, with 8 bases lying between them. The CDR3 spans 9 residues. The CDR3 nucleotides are TGTGCCACCGACGAAGGCTACACCTTC. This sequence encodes CATDEGYTF.

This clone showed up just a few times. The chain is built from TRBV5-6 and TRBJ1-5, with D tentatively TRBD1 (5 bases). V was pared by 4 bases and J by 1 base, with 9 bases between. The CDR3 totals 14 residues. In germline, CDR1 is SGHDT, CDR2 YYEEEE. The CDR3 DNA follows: TGTGCCAGCAGCGACCGGGACAGCAATCAGCCCCAGCATTTT. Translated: CASSDRDSNQPQHF.

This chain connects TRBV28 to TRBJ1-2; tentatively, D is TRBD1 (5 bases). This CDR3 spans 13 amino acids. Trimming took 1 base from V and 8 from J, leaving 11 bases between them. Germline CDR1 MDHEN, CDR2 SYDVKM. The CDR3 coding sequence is TGTGCCAGCAGTTTATCGGTCCGGGGGGGCTACACCTTC. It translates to CASSLSVRGGYTF.

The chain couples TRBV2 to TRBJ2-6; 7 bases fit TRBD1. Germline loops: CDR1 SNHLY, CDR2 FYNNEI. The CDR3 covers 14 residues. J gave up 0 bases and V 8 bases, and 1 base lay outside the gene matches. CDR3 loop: CASAGGSGANVLTF. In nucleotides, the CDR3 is TGTGCCAGCGCAGGGGGCTCTGGGGCCAACGTCCTGACTTTC.

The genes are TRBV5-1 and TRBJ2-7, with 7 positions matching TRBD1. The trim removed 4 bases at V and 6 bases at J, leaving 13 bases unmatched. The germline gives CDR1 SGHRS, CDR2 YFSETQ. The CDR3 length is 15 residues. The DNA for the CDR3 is TGCGCCAGCAGCCTGTTGGCGTCTCGACAGGGCGAGCAGTACTTC. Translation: CASSLLASRQGEQYF. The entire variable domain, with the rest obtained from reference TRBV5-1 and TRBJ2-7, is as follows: KAGVTQTPRYLIKTRGQQVTLSCSPISGHRSVSWYQQTPGQGLQFLFEYFSETQRNKGNFPGRFSGRQFSNSRSEMNVSTLELGDSALYLCASSLLASRQGEQYFGPGTRLTVT.

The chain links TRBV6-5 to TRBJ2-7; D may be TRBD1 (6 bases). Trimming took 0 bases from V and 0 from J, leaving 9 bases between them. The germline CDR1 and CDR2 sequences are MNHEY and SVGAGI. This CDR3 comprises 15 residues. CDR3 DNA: TGTGCCAGCAGTTACTCTCGGGACAACTCCTACGAGCAGTACTTC. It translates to CASSYSRDNSYEQYF.

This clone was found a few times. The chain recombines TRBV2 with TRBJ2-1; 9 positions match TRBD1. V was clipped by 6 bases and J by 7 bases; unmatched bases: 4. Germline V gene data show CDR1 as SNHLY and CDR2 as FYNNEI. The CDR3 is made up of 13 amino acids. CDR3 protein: CASRDRGYNEQFF. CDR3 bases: TGTGCCAGCAGGGACAGGGGTTATAATGAGCAGTTCTTC.

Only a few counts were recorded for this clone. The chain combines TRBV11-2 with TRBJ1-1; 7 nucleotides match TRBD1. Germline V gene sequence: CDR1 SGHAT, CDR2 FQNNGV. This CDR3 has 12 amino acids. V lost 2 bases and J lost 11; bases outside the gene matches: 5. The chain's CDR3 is CASSLLRGPAFF. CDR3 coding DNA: TGTGCCAGCAGCTTATTGAGGGGGCCGGCTTTCTTT.

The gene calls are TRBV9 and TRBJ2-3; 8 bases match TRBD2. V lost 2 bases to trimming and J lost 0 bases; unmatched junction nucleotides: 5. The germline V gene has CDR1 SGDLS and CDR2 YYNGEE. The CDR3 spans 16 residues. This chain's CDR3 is CASSVDSGGSTDTQYF. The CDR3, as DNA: TGTGCCAGCAGCGTGGACAGCGGGGGTAGCACAGATACGCAGTATTTT.

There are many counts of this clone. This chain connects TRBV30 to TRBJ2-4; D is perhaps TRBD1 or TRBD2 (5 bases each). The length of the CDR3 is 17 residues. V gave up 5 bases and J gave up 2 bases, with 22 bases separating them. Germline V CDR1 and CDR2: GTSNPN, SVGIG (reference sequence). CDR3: CAWSPRGQGISKNIQYF. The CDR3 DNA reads TGTGCCTGGTCCCCGAGGGGCCAGGGAATTTCCAAAAACATTCAGTACTTC.

The CDR3 sequence: CAWSVRVWARQRRDGYTF. As DNA, the CDR3 is TGTGCCTGGAGTGTCAGAGTGTGGGCCCGACAGAGAAGGGACGGCTACACCTTC. The rearrangement joins TRBV30 to TRBJ1-2; a weak D match, TRBD1 (5 bases). The germline gives CDR1 GTSNPN, CDR2 SVGIG (reference sequence). Trimming removed 0 bases at V and 8 bases at J, with 28 bases between. This CDR3 spans 18 amino acids.

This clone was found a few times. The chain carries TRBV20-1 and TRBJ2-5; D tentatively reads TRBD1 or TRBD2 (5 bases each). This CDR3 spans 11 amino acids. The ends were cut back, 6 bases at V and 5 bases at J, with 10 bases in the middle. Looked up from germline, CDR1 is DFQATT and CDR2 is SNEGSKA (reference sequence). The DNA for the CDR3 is TGCAGTGCGAGGGGTGGCGAGACCCAGTACTTC. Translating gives CSARGGETQYF.

CDR3 in DNA: TGCAGCGTTGATAACCGAGGCGAATTGAACACTGAAGCTTTCTTT. Its translation: CSVDNRGELNTEAFF. The rearrangement joins TRBV29-1 to TRBJ1-1; unclear D gene. Germline CDR1 and CDR2: SQVTM and ANQGSEA. The CDR3 loop spans 15 amino acids. V shed 3 bases and J shed 0 bases, with 14 bases lying between them.

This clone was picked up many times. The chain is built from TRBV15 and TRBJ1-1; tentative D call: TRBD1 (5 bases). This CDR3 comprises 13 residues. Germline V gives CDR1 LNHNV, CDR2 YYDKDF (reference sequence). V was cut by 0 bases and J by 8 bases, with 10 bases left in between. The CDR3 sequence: CATSRDGTGEAFF. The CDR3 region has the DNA TGTGCCACCAGCAGAGATGGGACGGGAGAAGCTTTCTTT.

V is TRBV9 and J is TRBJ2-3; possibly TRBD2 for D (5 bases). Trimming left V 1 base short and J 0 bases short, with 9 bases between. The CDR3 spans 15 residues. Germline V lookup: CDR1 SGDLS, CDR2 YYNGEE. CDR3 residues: CASSVSGPSTDTQYF. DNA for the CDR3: TGTGCCAGCAGCGTAAGCGGACCTAGCACAGATACGCAGTATTTT.

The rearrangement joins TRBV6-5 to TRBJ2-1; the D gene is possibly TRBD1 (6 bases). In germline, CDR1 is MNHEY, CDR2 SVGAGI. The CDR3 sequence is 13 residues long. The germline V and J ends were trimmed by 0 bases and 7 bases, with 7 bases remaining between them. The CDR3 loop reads CASSYSGANEQFF. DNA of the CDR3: TGTGCCAGCAGTTACTCGGGGGCTAATGAGCAGTTCTTC.

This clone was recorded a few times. The CDR3 DNA follows: TGTGCCAGCAGTTCAGGGGGAGCCACCTATGGCTACACCTTC. Its translation is CASSSGGATYGYTF. The chain joins TRBV9 to TRBJ1-2; 7 nucleotides line up with TRBD1. The CDR3 runs 14 residues. The V and J ends lost 5 bases and 4 bases, in that order; junction bases with no gene match: 8. Looked up from germline, CDR1 is SGDLS and CDR2 is YYNGEE.

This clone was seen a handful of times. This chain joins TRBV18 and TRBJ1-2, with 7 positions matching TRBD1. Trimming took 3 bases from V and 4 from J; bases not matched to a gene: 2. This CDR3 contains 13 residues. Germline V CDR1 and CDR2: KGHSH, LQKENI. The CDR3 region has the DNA TGTGCCAGCTCACCCCCAGGGGGCTATGGCTACACCTTC. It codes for CASSPPGGYGYTF.

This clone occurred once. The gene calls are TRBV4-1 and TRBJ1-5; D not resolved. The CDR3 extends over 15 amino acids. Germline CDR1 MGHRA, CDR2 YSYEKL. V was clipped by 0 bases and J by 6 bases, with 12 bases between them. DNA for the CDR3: TGCGCCAGCAGCCAAGATCCCGACGGCCTTCAGCCCCAGCATTTT. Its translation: CASSQDPDGLQPQHF.

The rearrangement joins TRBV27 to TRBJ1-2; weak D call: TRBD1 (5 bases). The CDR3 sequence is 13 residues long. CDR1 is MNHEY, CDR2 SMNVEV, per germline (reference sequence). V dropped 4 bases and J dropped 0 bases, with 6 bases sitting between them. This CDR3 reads CASSSQANYGYTF. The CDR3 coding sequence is TGTGCCAGCAGTTCACAGGCTAACTATGGCTACACCTTC.

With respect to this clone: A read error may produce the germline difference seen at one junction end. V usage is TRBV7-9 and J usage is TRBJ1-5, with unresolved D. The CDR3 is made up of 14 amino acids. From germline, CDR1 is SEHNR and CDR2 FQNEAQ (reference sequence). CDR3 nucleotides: TGTGCCAGCAGCGTTATCACGAGCACTCAGCCCCAGCATTTT. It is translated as CASSVITSTQPQHF.